This record concerns one T cell receptor (beta chain) sequence. Its specificity is not known. Scientists ran DNA taken from cultured CD4+ T cells through the Oncomine TCR Beta short-read assay for sequencing. MiXCR, applied by TCRdb to the PCR reads, yields one record per CDR3 protein. The sample lists about 17,000 distinct CDR3 sequences; less than 65% were seen once. These data are taken from a study of vaccination and CD4 T cells after COVID-19. Regarding treatment: roughly 10-day PBMC culture with coronavirus spike peptide pools or control peptides (ViraFEST assay). Whole-study results and caveats: Among those convalescent, a median around 87% of reactive clones emerged solely post-vaccination.

V gave up 6 bases and J gave up 7 bases, with 18 bases separating them. Germline values: CDR1 DFQATT, CDR2 SNEGSKA (reference sequence). The CDR3 loop spans 14 amino acids. Sequencing was done on a sample of CD4+ T cells from blood, cultured in vitro. The V gene is TRBV20-1, the J gene TRBJ1-4; a weak D match, TRBD1 (6 bases). The source is a human donor who had recovered from COVID-19. CDR3 bases: TGCAGTGCGAACCCAGGGGAGGGTGGTGAAAAACTGTTTTTT. It specifies CSANPGEGGEKLFF.